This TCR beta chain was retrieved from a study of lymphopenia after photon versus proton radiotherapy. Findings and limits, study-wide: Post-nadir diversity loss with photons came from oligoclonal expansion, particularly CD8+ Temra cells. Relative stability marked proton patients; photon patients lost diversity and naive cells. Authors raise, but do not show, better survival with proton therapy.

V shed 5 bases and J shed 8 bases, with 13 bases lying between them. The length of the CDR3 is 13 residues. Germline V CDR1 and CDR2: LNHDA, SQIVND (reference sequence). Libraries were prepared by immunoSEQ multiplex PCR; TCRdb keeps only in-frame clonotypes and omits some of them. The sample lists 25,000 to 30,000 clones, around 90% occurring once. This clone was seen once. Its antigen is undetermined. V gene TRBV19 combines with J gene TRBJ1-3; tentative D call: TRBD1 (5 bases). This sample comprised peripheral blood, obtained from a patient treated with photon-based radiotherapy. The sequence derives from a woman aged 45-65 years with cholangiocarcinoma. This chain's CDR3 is CASSVSGSDTIYF. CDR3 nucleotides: TGTGCCAGTAGTGTCTCAGGGTCGGACACCATATATTTT. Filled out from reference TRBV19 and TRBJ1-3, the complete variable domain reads DGGITQSPKYLFRKEGQNVTLSCEQNLNHDAMYWYRQDPGQGLRLIYYSQIVNDFQKGDIAEGYSVSREKKESFPLTVTSAQKNPTAFYLCASSVSGSDTIYFGEGSWLTVV.